This TCR beta chain was captured in a study of CD8+ T cells in alopecia areata. Whole-study results and caveats: A large proportion of expanded lesional clones were detected persisting in scalp and blood during tofacitinib. Normal-skin resident alphabeta T cells also appear among scalp sample sequences.

RNA was isolated and reverse transcribed to cDNA, the sequencing template. Clones were sequenced by immunoSEQ multiplex PCR, and TCRdb holds only the in-frame ones, with some missing. The sample has 150,000 to 250,000 clones, roughly 64% seen once. The treatment here: oral pan-JAK inhibitor, 5-10 mg twice daily. Concerning this clone: Antigen: not known.

CDR3 length equals 13 residues. Trimming pared 6 bases from V and 2 bases from J, leaving 7 bases between. CDR1 and CDR2 (germline): KGHSH, LQKENI. The clonotype comes from a human donor with alopecia areata. The chain couples TRBV18 to TRBJ2-2; TRBD1 might be the D (6 bases). The material sequenced was CD4+ T cells sorted from blood, taken at week 24, from a patient treated with tofacitinib. In DNA, the CDR3 is TGTGCCAGCTCGGACAGAAACACCGGGGAGCTGTTTTTT. Translation: CASSDRNTGELFF.